A selection of T cell receptor beta chains follows, all from one sample in a study of Ad26.COV2.S vaccination and SARS-CoV-2 variants. Produced via immunoSEQ multiplex PCR; TCRdb's table is partial and in-frame only. The table includes hundreds of thousands of clones, about 89% detected once. The specimen was peripheral blood, collected in a trial of Ad26.COV2.S vaccine versus placebo. The receptors originated from a person between 18 and 60 years old who received the Ad26.COV2.S COVID-19 vaccine or a placebo. Both conserved end residues are part of each CDR3. The order of the fields is clone size, D gene, V gene, J gene, CDR3 length, CDR3 DNA, CDR3 protein. D genes are given only for firm matches. Part of the rows lack a size; the others show once, few, many or a class for expanded clones.

NA	NA	TRBV27	TRBJ2-6	15	TGTGCCAGCAGGACGACAGGCTCTGGGGCCAACGTCCTGACTTTC	CASRTTGSGANVLTF
NA	TRBD1	TRBV6-2/TRBV6-3	TRBJ1-2	15	TGTGCCAGCAGTCCCAGGACAGGGCGAGGCTATGGCTACACCTTC	CASSPRTGRGYGYTF
NA	TRBD2	TRBV2	TRBJ2-2	15	TGTGCCAGCAGTGGAGGCGGGAGGGCCACCGGGGAGCTGTTTTTT	CASSGGGRATGELFF
NA	TRBD2	TRBV5-6	TRBJ2-5	15	TGTGCCAGCAGCTTGGCGTCTAGCGGGGGTGAGACCCAGTACTTC	CASSLASSGGETQYF
NA	TRBD2	TRBV2	TRBJ2-7	14	TGTGCCAGCAGGCTAGCGGGATCTACCTACGAGCAGTACTTC	CASRLAGSTYEQYF
NA	TRBD1	TRBV29-1	TRBJ1-2	12	TGCAGCGTTACTGGACAGGAATATGGCTACACCTTC	CSVTGQEYGYTF
NA	NA	TRBV3-1/TRBV3-2	TRBJ2-5	16	TGTGCCAGCAGCCAAGATTTGGGGCCTGGGCAAGAGACCCAGTACTTC	CASSQDLGPGQETQYF
NA	NA	TRBV28	TRBJ1-5	13	TGTGCCAGCAACCGACAGAGTGATCAGCCCCAGCATTTT	CASNRQSDQPQHF
once	NA	TRBV6-5	TRBJ1-2	13	TGTGCCAGCAGTTACGGGTCAGGGAGTGGCTACACCTTC	CASSYGSGSGYTF
NA	NA	TRBV2	TRBJ2-7	14	TGTGCCAGCAATGGACTCCTGTCTGCCCTCGAGCAGTACTTC	CASNGLLSALEQYF
once	NA	TRBV5-6	TRBJ1-1	14	TGTGCCAGCAGCTTGGGGGGGACGAACACTGAAGCTTTCTTT	CASSLGGTNTEAFF
NA	NA	TRBV3-1/TRBV3-2	TRBJ1-2	13	TGTGCCAGCAGCCAAGATCCCCGGGAGGGCTACACCTTC	CASSQDPREGYTF
NA	NA	TRBV11-2	TRBJ2-2	16	TGTGCCAGCAGCTTAGGGACAAGGGCGAACACCGGGGAGCTGTTTTTT	CASSLGTRANTGELFF
many	NA	TRBV19	TRBJ1-1	13	TGTGCCAGTAGTATCTCTGTGAACACTGAAGCTTTCTTT	CASSISVNTEAFF
NA	TRBD2	TRBV3-1/TRBV3-2	TRBJ2-5	17	TGTGCCAGCAGCCAAGATCTGACTAGCGGGAATCAAGAGACCCAGTACTTC	CASSQDLTSGNQETQYF
NA	TRBD1	TRBV24-1	TRBJ2-6	17	TGTGCCACGGCCGGGACAGGGGACTTCTCTGGGGCCAACGTCCTGACTTTC	CATAGTGDFSGANVLTF
once	NA	TRBV11-3	TRBJ2-1	13	TGTGCCAGCATGACAGAAGATAACAATGAGCAGTTCTTC	CASMTEDNNEQFF
once	NA	TRBV6-1	TRBJ2-3	15	TGTGCCAGCAGTGAAGACCGCGGGGTCACAGATACGCAGTATTTT	CASSEDRGVTDTQYF
NA	TRBD1	TRBV2	TRBJ2-2	16	TGTGCCAGCAGTGAAGGGGGCACAGGGGTCGGCGGGGAGCTGTTTTTT	CASSEGGTGVGGELFF
few	TRBD1	TRBV28	TRBJ2-7	16	TGTGCCAGCAGTCTTACAGGGGGCGACCCCTCCTACGAGCAGTACTTC	CASSLTGGDPSYEQYF
NA	NA	TRBV12-3/TRBV12-4	TRBJ1-5	12	TGTGCCAGCAGCCGGTACAATCAGCCCCAGCATTTT	CASSRYNQPQHF
NA	TRBD1	TRBV10-3	TRBJ2-5	13	TGTGCCATCAGCCGGACAGGAGGTGAGACCCAGTACTTC	CAISRTGGETQYF
NA	TRBD2	TRBV28	TRBJ2-1	15	TGTGCCAGCAGTCCCAGCGGGAGGGCTTACAATGAGCAGTTCTTC	CASSPSGRAYNEQFF
NA	NA	TRBV2	TRBJ1-1	14	TGTGCCAGCATCTACCTCATTCAGGGGACTGAAGCTTTCTTT	CASIYLIQGTEAFF
NA	NA	TRBV13	TRBJ1-6	17	TGTGCCAGCAGCCGCCAGGGAACTAGCTCCTATAATTCACCCCTCCACTTT	CASSRQGTSSYNSPLHF
NA	TRBD1	TRBV4-3	TRBJ2-1	18	TGCGCCAGCAGCCGATTAGCCCCGACAGGGAGTCTTGGCAATGAGCAGTTCTTC	CASSRLAPTGSLGNEQFF
NA	NA	TRBV5-1	TRBJ2-1	12	TGCGCCAGCAGCGACGTATACAATGAGCAGTTCTTC	CASSDVYNEQFF
NA	NA	TRBV4-2	TRBJ1-1	15	TGTGCCAGCAGCCAACCCACAGTGAAGGACACTGAAGCTTTCTTT	CASSQPTVKDTEAFF
NA	NA	TRBV12-3/TRBV12-4	TRBJ2-1	12	TGTGCCAGCAGTTTTTTAAACAATGAGCAGTTCTTC	CASSFLNNEQFF
NA	NA	TRBV12-3/TRBV12-4	TRBJ2-2	12	TGTGCCAGCAGTTACTGGACCGGGGAGCTGTTTTTT	CASSYWTGELFF
NA	TRBD2	TRBV19	TRBJ2-1	15	TGTGCCAGTTCGGACGCCAGCGGGGCCTACAATGAGCAGTTCTTC	CASSDASGAYNEQFF
NA	NA	TRBV19	TRBJ2-6	15	TGTGCCAGTAGCCGGCCCGTTTCGGGGGCCAACGTCCTGACTTTC	CASSRPVSGANVLTF
NA	NA	TRBV10-3	TRBJ1-2	17	TGTGCCATCAGTGAGTCGAACGGGGGACAAGCGAACTATGGCTACACCTTC	CAISESNGGQANYGYTF
NA	NA	TRBV28	TRBJ2-7	16	TGTGCCAGCAGTTTCCACTTACAAAAATTTACCTACGAGCAGTACTTC	CASSFHLQKFTYEQYF
NA	TRBD1	TRBV5-1	TRBJ2-5	14	TGCGCCAGCAGCTTGACAGGGGGCCAAGAGACCCAGTACTTC	CASSLTGGQETQYF
NA	TRBD2	TRBV7-9	TRBJ2-1	16	TGTGCCAGCAAGGGGGGAACTAGCGGGGTAGAAAATGAGCAGTTCTTC	CASKGGTSGVENEQFF
NA	TRBD1	TRBV28	TRBJ1-1	15	TGTGCCAGCAGAGAGCCGGGACAGGGATGGGCTGAAGCTTTCTTT	CASREPGQGWAEAFF
NA	NA	TRBV4-1	TRBJ1-5	15	TGCGCCAGCAGCCAAGACGGGGCGGGGAATCAGCCCCAGCATTTT	CASSQDGAGNQPQHF
NA	NA	TRBV5-5	TRBJ2-2	15	TGTGCCAGCAGCTTGGAGACTACCAACACCGGGGAGCTGTTTTTT	CASSLETTNTGELFF
NA	TRBD2	TRBV19	TRBJ2-3	18	TGTGCCAGTAGTATCAGGGCGGGAGGGGTCGAAACGGGGGATACGCAGTATTTT	CASSIRAGGVETGDTQYF
NA	NA	TRBV10-3	TRBJ1-1	15	TGTGCCATCAGTGCCTCAGGGTCCATGAACACTGAAGCTTTCTTT	CAISASGSMNTEAFF
NA	NA	TRBV5-4	TRBJ1-2	14	TGTGCCAGCAGCCTGACCGGGACACACTATGGCTACACCTTC	CASSLTGTHYGYTF
NA	NA	TRBV28	TRBJ1-4	12	TGTGCCAGCAGTTTACGTCCCGAAAAACTGTTTTTT	CASSLRPEKLFF
NA	TRBD2	TRBV5-6	TRBJ2-5	14	TGTGCCAGCAGCTCCGGGGGGTACCAAGAGACCCAGTACTTC	CASSSGGYQETQYF
NA	NA	TRBV7-2	TRBJ2-7	16	TGTGCCAGCAGCCTCCGGGCGGGGTATCTACCAGGCGAGCAGTACTTC	CASSLRAGYLPGEQYF
few	NA	TRBV11-3	TRBJ2-7	13	TGTGCCAGCAGCTCGGACTTTCCCGCCGAGCAGTACTTC	CASSSDFPAEQYF
NA	TRBD1	TRBV6-6	TRBJ1-5	14	TGTGCCAGCACACCGGGACAGTTCGGCCAGCCCCAGCATTTT	CASTPGQFGQPQHF
NA	NA	TRBV7-3	TRBJ2-2	12	TGTGCCAGCAGCGCAAACACCGGGGAGCTGTTTTTT	CASSANTGELFF
NA	TRBD1	TRBV30	TRBJ2-7	14	TGTGCCTGGTCTTTGGGACAGGGCTCCGACGAGCAGTACTTC	CAWSLGQGSDEQYF
NA	NA	TRBV28	TRBJ2-7	13	TGTGCCAGCAGAACTAGAGGAACCTACGAGCAGTACTTC	CASRTRGTYEQYF